The 20 T cell receptor beta chains below all came from one sample that was sequenced in a study of blood T cell repertoires in COVID-19. Only in-frame clones appear in the TCRdb table, and some are missing; sequencing was by immunoSEQ multiplex PCR. The sample yields fewer than 300,000 clones, 90% seen once. Sequenced sample: PBMCs or T cells enriched from blood (not recorded which). The origin of the receptors is a woman in her twenties or thirties who had recovered from COVID-19.

This clone came up once. This chain joins TRBV28 and TRBJ2-7, with a weak D call TRBD2 (5 bases). Trimming took off 5 bases at V and 0 bases at J, with 11 bases between the two ends. CDR3 length: 14 residues. Per germline, CDR1 MDHEN and CDR2 SYDVKM. CDR3 in amino acids: CASSVDSRSYEQYF. CDR3 DNA sequence: TGTGCCAGCAGTGTGGACTCTCGCTCCTACGAGCAGTACTTC.

V gene TRBV24-1 combines with J gene TRBJ2-1; maybe TRBD2 (5 bases). Trimming stripped 5 bases from V and 8 bases from J, with 21 bases between. From germline, CDR1 is KGHDR and CDR2 SFDVKD. The CDR3 totals 16 residues. The CDR3 is CATSARPQPGSDEQFF. DNA for the CDR3: TGTGCCACCAGTGCCCGTCCTCAGCCGGGGTCCGATGAGCAGTTCTTC.

This clone was detected only once. V is TRBV27 and J is TRBJ2-3; 8 positions match TRBD1. This CDR3 is built from 15 residues. Germline assignment: CDR1 MNHEY and CDR2 SMNVEV (reference sequence). After removal of 7 bases from V and 1 base from J, the junction contained 7 bases not matched to a gene. The CDR3 spells CASTLQDRGTDTQYF. CDR3 bases: TGTGCCAGCACCCTTCAGGACAGGGGCACAGATACGCAGTATTTT.

The genes are TRBV30 and TRBJ2-7; 7 bases line up with TRBD1. The germline CDR1 and CDR2 sequences are GTSNPN and SVGIG (reference sequence). V lost 4 bases to trimming and J lost 3 bases; unmatched junction nucleotides: 6. The CDR3 runs to 13 residues. The CDR3 DNA is TGTGCCTGGAAGCGCAGGGGGAGCTACGAGCAGTACTTC. It encodes CAWKRRGSYEQYF.

The chain combines TRBV7-3 with TRBJ2-2, with TRBD1 matching over 9 bases. Germline lookup yields CDR1 SGHTA and CDR2 FQGTGA. The CDR3 sequence is 15 residues long. V was pared by 2 bases and J by 5 bases, with 3 bases of the junction left unmatched. The CDR3 reads CASSLGDRATGELFF. CDR3 sequence (DNA): TGTGCCAGCAGCTTAGGGGACAGGGCGACCGGGGAGCTGTTTTTT.

The rearrangement joins TRBV30 to TRBJ2-7, with a tentative D call TRBD1 (6 bases). CDR3 length equals 15 residues. The V gene's germline CDR1 is GTSNPN and CDR2 SVGIG (reference sequence). Trimming removed 5 bases at V and 3 bases at J, with 20 bases between. Here the CDR3 DNA reads TGTGCCTGGGCCCAGGGGAGTTACTCAAACTACGAGCAGTACTTC. This sequence encodes CAWAQGSYSNYEQYF.

The chain carries TRBV28 and TRBJ2-1, with 12 positions matching TRBD2. This CDR3 has 17 amino acids. Trimming cost V 3 bases and J 8 bases; bases outside gene matches: 11. Germline CDR1 MDHEN, CDR2 SYDVKM. CDR3 region: CASSFPLAGGTKDEQFF. The CDR3 bases are TGTGCCAGCAGTTTCCCACTAGCGGGAGGAACCAAGGATGAGCAGTTCTTC.

Here the CDR3 reads CASSLQGIGGNTIYF. CDR3 sequence (DNA): TGTGCCAGCAGCTTACAGGGCATCGGAGGAAACACCATATATTTT. This chain joins TRBV7-6 and TRBJ1-3; the D gene is possibly TRBD1 (5 bases). The germline V gene encodes CDR1 SGHVS and CDR2 FNYEAQ. V lost 2 bases, J lost 4 bases, and 12 bases lay in between. The CDR3 covers 15 residues.

CDR3 in DNA: TGTGCCAGCAGCCCAAATCCAGGTGGCGAAAAACTGTTTTTT. Protein product: CASSPNPGGEKLFF. The chain recombines TRBV7-2 with TRBJ1-4, with no clear D. The CDR3 sequence is 14 residues long. Germline CDR1 SGHTA, CDR2 FQGNSA. Trimming removed 5 bases at V and 8 bases at J, with 15 bases between.

The J gene is TRBJ1-1, the V gene TRBV5-4; no definite D call. CDR1 and CDR2 (germline): SGHNT, YYREEE (reference sequence). The CDR3 covers 11 residues. The V end lost 1 base, the J end lost 8 bases, and 6 bases lay between the germline ends. In DNA form, the CDR3 reads TGTGCCAGCAGCTTGCCGGGGGAAGCTTTCTTT. Protein: CASSLPGEAFF.

The chain recombines TRBV19 with TRBJ1-3; D is uncertain. Germline values: CDR1 LNHDA, CDR2 SQIVND (reference sequence). V was trimmed by 5 bases and J by 0 bases, leaving 14 bases between them. The CDR3 covers 16 residues. The CDR3, as DNA: TGTGCCAGTAGTCCCGGGTTGAGGAGCTCTGGAAACACCATATATTTT. Its protein product is CASSPGLRSSGNTIYF.

V gene TRBV27 combines with J gene TRBJ2-7; TRBD1 agrees at 8 bases. This CDR3 contains 14 residues. Germline loops: CDR1 MNHEY, CDR2 SMNVEV (reference sequence). Trimming cost V 8 bases and J 7 bases; bases outside gene matches: 13. CDR3 DNA: TGTGCCAGCCAAAGACAGGGGTTACAGGGGGAGCAGTACTTC. It translates to CASQRQGLQGEQYF.

This sequence joins TRBV28 and TRBJ2-3, with 9 nucleotides matching TRBD2. Germline V gene sequence: CDR1 MDHEN, CDR2 SYDVKM. The CDR3 runs 14 residues. V shed 7 bases, J shed 1 base, and the junction held 3 bases outside the gene matches. This CDR3 reads CASTEREGTDTQYF. CDR3 in DNA: TGTGCCAGCACGGAGCGGGAGGGCACAGATACGCAGTATTTT. The full variable domain, in which reference TRBV28 and TRBJ2-3 provide the parts outside the CDR3, is DVKVTQSSRYLVKRTGEKVFLECVQDMDHENMFWYRQDPGLGLRLIYFSYDVKMKEKGDIPEGYSVSREKKERFSLILESASTNQTSMYLCASTEREGTDTQYFGPGTRLTVL.

The chain carries TRBV9 and TRBJ1-1; no reliable D call. This CDR3 is 15 amino acids long. V lost 0 bases to trimming and J lost 1 base, with 10 bases between them. CDR1 SGDLS and CDR2 YYNGEE come from the germline V gene. The CDR3, as DNA: TGTGCCAGCAGCGTAGGCGGGGAAAGGAACACTGAAGCTTTCTTT. Protein: CASSVGGERNTEAFF.

The rearrangement joins TRBV5-1 to TRBJ2-7; D unresolved. The CDR3 is made up of 17 amino acids. The germline gives CDR1 SGHRS, CDR2 YFSETQ. Deletions cut 0 bases from V and 0 bases from J, with 16 bases between. CDR3 sequence (DNA): TGCGCCAGCAGCTTGGATTGGGTGGGCTCGAGCTCCTACGAGCAGTACTTC. It specifies CASSLDWVGSSSYEQYF.

This CDR3 is CASSVVSKADNEQFF. The DNA for the CDR3 is TGTGCCAGCAGCGTAGTTAGTAAAGCGGACAATGAGCAGTTCTTC. The V call is TRBV9, the J call TRBJ2-1, with D maybe TRBD2 (5 bases). The ends were cut back, 0 bases at V and 5 bases at J, with 12 bases in the middle. Germline V gene sequence: CDR1 SGDLS, CDR2 YYNGEE. The CDR3 consists of 15 residues.

The chain has TRBV27 and TRBJ2-1; 7 nucleotides align to TRBD2. CDR3 length: 17 amino acids. V shed 1 base, J shed 4 bases, and the junction held 10 bases outside the gene matches. Germline V gene data show CDR1 as MNHEY and CDR2 as SMNVEV (reference sequence). CDR3 loop: CASSLFAGDPRYNEQFF. The CDR3 region has the DNA TGTGCCAGCAGTTTATTTGCGGGGGATCCTCGGTACAATGAGCAGTTCTTC.

The chain uses TRBV29-1 and TRBJ2-2; 7 nucleotides align to TRBD2. Germline V gene data show CDR1 as SQVTM and CDR2 as ANQGSEA. V shed 6 bases and J 7 bases; nucleotides not matched to a gene: 5. This CDR3 is 12 amino acids long. The CDR3: CSVGRADGELFF. The CDR3 nucleotides are TGCAGCGTAGGGAGGGCCGACGGGGAGCTGTTTTTT.

This sequence joins TRBV27 and TRBJ2-7; D possibly corresponds to TRBD2 (5 bases). Germline V gene lookup returns CDR1 MNHEY and CDR2 SMNVEV (reference sequence). There are 15 residues in the CDR3. V was clipped by 2 bases and J by 0 bases, with 11 bases between them. CDR3 loop: CASSLGGPSSYEQYF. For the CDR3, the DNA is TGTGCCAGCAGTTTAGGCGGGCCGAGCTCCTACGAGCAGTACTTC.

This chain links TRBV18 with TRBJ1-1, with no clear D. Germline assignment: CDR1 KGHSH and CDR2 LQKENI. The V end lost 3 bases, the J end lost 0 bases, and 11 bases lay between the germline ends. This CDR3 contains 15 residues. The CDR3 DNA reads TGTGCCAGCTCACCTAGACAAGACCTGAACACTGAAGCTTTCTTT. Translation: CASSPRQDLNTEAFF.